This TCR beta chain was observed in a study of T cell changes during pregnancy in multiple sclerosis. The protocol was immunoSEQ multiplex PCR, while the TCRdb copy is restricted to in-frame clones and leaves out a portion. The sample lists about 60,000 clones; 85% to 95% were seen once. This CDR3 region has 16 residues. With 0 bases clipped from V and 3 bases from J, the junction kept 6 bases outside the gene matches. Germline V gene lookup returns CDR1 LGHNA and CDR2 YSLEER. The receptor was derived from a female donor with multiple sclerosis, enrolled in a pregnancy study. This rearrangement joins TRBV4-3 to TRBJ1-2; 8 positions agree with TRBD1. The source was CD8+ T cells from peripheral blood mononuclear cells, collected in the second trimester of pregnancy. CDR3 DNA: TGCGCCAGCAGCCAAGAAATTACAGGGGGTTACTATGGCTACACCTTC. Its protein is CASSQEITGGYYGYTF.